The clone carrying this T cell receptor (beta chain) showed up just a few times. Its antigen is still unknown. TCRdb analysed the 5' RACE reads with MiXCR anew, one entry per CDR3 protein. The sample has over 350,000 distinct CDR3 sequences, 20% to 25% seen once. V lost 4 bases to trimming and J lost 3 bases, with 15 bases between them. CDR1 and CDR2 (germline): MGHRA, YSYEKL. The CDR3 extends over 15 amino acids. The data belong to a study of T-cell memory formation after mild COVID-19. Broader study findings: Clones that got smaller from day 15 to 85 had even CD4/CD8, while clones growing later tipped toward CD4+. Some responding clones appeared in pre-infection memory, suggesting cross-reactive memory joined.

Sequencing was performed on PBMCs or a T cell subset sorted from them (not recorded which). V is TRBV4-1 and J is TRBJ1-1, with no clear D. This receptor was obtained from an adult woman who had mild COVID-19 (a few samples of this study predate the infection). Cell type and time point are not known. Written as DNA, the CDR3 is TGCGCCAGCAGCCTATTTAGCGACCGATACACTGAAGCTTTCTTT. Translated: CASSLFSDRYTEAFF.